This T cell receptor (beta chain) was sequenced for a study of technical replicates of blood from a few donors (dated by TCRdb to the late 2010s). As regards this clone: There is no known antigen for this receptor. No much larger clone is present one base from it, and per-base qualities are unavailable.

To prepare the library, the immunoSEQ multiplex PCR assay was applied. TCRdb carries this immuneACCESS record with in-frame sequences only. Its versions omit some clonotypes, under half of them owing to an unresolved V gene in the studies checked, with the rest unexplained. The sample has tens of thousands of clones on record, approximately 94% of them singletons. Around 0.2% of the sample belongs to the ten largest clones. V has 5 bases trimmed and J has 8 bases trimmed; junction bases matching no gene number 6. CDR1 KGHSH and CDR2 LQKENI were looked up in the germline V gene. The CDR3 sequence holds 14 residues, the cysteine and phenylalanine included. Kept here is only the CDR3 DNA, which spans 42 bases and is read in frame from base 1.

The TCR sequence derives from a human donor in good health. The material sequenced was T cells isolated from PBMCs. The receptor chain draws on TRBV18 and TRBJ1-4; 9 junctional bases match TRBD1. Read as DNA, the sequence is TGTGCCAGCTCATTCCGACAGGGGGACGAAAAACTGTTTTTT. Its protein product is CASSFRQGDEKLFF.